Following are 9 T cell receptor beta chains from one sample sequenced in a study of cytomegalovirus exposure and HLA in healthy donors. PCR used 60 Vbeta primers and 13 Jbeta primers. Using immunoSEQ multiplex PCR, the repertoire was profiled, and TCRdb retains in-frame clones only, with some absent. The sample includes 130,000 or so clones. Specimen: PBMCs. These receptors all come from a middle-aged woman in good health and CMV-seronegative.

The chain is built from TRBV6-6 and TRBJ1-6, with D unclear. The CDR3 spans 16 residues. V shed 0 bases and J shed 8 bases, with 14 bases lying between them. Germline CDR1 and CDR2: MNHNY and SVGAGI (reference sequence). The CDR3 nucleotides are TGTGCCAGCAGTTACTCGAGGCCAGCCGGGGATTCACCCCTCCACTTT. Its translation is CASSYSRPAGDSPLHF.

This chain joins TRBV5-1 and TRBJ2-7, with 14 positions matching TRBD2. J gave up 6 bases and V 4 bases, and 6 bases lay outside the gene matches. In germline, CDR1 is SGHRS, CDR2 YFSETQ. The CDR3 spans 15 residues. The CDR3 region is CASSVTSGGALEQYF. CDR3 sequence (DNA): TGCGCCAGCAGCGTGACTAGCGGGGGGGCTCTCGAGCAGTACTTC.

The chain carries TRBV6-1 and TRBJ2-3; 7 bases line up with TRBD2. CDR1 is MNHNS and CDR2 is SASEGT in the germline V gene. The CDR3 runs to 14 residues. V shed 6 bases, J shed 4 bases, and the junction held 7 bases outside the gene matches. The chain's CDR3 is CASRLGGDADTQYF. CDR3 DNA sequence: TGTGCCAGCAGACTGGGAGGGGACGCAGATACGCAGTATTTT.

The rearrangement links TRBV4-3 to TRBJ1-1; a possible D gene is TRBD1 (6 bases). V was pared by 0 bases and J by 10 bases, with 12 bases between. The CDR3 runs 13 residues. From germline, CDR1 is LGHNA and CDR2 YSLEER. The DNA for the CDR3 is TGCGCCAGCAGCCAAGATAGGTCAGGGGTAGCTTTCTTT. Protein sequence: CASSQDRSGVAFF.

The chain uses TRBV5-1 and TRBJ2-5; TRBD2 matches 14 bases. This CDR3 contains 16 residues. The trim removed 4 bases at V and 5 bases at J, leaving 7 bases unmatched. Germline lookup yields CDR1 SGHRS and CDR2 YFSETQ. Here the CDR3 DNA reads TGCGCCAGCAGCGTACTGGGACTAGCGGGGGAGGAGACCCAGTACTTC. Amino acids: CASSVLGLAGEETQYF.

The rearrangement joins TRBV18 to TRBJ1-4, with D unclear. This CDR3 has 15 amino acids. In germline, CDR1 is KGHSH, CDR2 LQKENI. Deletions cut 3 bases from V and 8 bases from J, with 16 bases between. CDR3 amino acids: CASSPARVSTEKLFF. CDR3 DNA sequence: TGTGCCAGCTCACCGGCGCGGGTCAGCACGGAAAAACTGTTTTTT.

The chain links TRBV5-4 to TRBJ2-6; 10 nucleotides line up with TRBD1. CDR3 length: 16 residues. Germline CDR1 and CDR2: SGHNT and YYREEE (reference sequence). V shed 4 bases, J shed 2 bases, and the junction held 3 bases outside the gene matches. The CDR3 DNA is TGTGCCAGCAGCCCGGGACAGGGGACTGGGGCCAACGTCCTGACTTTC. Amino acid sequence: CASSPGQGTGANVLTF.

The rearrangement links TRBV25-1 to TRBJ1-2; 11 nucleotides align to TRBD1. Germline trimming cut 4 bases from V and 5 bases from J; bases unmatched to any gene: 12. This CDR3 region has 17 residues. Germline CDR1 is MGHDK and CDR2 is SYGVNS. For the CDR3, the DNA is TGTGCCAGCAGTGCCAGGGACAGGGGGTCTAGAGAGTATGGCTACACCTTC. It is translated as CASSARDRGSREYGYTF.

The CDR3 spells CASSQGTGVLSYTF. CDR3 bases: TGCGCCAGCAGCCAAGGGACAGGGGTTTTAAGCTACACCTTC. V usage is TRBV4-3 and J usage is TRBJ1-2; TRBD1 matches 9 bases. The CDR3 length is 14 residues. The V gene's germline CDR1 is LGHNA and CDR2 YSLEER. With V trimmed by 1 base and J by 9 bases, 6 bases remained unmatched.